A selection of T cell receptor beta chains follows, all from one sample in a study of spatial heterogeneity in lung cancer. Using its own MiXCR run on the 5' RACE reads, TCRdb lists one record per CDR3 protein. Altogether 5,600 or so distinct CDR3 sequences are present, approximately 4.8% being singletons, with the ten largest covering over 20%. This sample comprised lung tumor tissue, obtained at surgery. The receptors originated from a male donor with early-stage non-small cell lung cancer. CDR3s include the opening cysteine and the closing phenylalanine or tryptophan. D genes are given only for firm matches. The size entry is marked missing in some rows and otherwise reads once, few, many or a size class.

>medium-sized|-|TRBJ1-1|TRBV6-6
CASSYSQGGSTEAFF
TGTGCCAGCAGTTACTCGCAGGGAGGGAGCACTGAAGCTTTCTTT
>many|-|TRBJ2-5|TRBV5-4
CASSLSGTQETQYF
TGTGCCAGCAGCTTGTCCGGGACCCAAGAGACCCAGTACTTC
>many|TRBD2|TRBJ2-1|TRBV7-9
CASSLALAGTYNEQFF
TGTGCCAGCAGCTTAGCACTAGCGGGAACCTACAATGAGCAGTTCTTC
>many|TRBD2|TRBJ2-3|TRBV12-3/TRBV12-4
CASSLEGTTSTDTQYF
TGTGCCAGCAGTTTAGAGGGGACTACCAGCACAGATACGCAGTATTTT
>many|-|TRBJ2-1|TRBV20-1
CSASTLAEQFF
TGCAGTGCTAGTACTCTTGCTGAGCAGTTCTTC
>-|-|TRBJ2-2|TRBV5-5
CASSAPGTWVAGELFF
TGTGCCAGCAGCGCTCCGGGAACTTGGGTCGCCGGGGAGCTGTTTTTT
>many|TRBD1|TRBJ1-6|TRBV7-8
CASSPILIGDRAQSPLHF
TGTGCCAGCAGCCCCATTCTTATCGGGGACAGGGCTCAATCACCCCTCCACTTT
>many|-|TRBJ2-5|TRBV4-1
CASSQALGEETQYF
TGCGCCAGCAGCCAAGCCCTAGGGGAGGAGACCCAGTACTTC
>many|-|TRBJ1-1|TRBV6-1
CASRTMRVDTEAFF
TGTGCCAGCAGGACTATGAGGGTGGACACTGAAGCTTTCTTT
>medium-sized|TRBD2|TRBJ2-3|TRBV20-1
CSARGWTGGPPDTQYF
TGCAGTGCTAGAGGGTGGACGGGAGGGCCTCCAGATACGCAGTATTTT
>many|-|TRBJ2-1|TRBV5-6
CASSLLRKGTSYNEQFF
TGTGCCAGCAGCTTGCTTCGTAAGGGGACCTCCTACAATGAGCAGTTCTTC